The rows below give T cell receptor beta chains drawn from one sample of a study of T cell repertoires in cytomegalovirus infection. Antigens of these TCRs are unknown. TCRdb itself ran the reads through MiXCR, one entry per CDR3 protein. The sample has tens of thousands of distinct CDR3 sequences; 24% are singletons. The source material was CD8+ T cells from cultured PBMCs, sampled from culture after CMV antigen stimulation. These receptors were collected from a human donor in good health (CMV status not recorded). Some clones in this sample may be carry-over from other donors' samples. Both conserved end residues are part of each CDR3. The order of the fields is CDR3 length, clone size, J gene, V gene, D gene, CDR3 protein, CDR3 DNA. The D gene is left open where the match is weak. Size values are once, few and many counts, or a class for expanded clones, and some rows have none.

cdr3_length: 15
clone_size: many
j_call: TRBJ2-7
v_call: TRBV7-9
d_call: NA
cdr3_aa: CASSSPGTEGYEQYF
cdr3_nt: TGTGCCAGCAGCTCCCCCGGGACGGAGGGGTACGAGCAGTACTTC

cdr3_length: 15
clone_size: few
j_call: TRBJ1-6
v_call: TRBV27
d_call: TRBD1
cdr3_aa: CASSLTGTGRSPLHF
cdr3_nt: TGTGCCAGCAGTTTAACCGGGACAGGGCGGTCACCCCTCCACTTT

cdr3_length: 16
clone_size: NA
j_call: TRBJ2-3
v_call: TRBV28
d_call: TRBD2
cdr3_aa: CASSFLTSGQTDTQYF
cdr3_nt: TGTGCCAGCAGTTTTTTAACTAGCGGGCAAACAGATACGCAGTATTTT

cdr3_length: 15
clone_size: many
j_call: TRBJ2-1
v_call: TRBV19
d_call: TRBD1
cdr3_aa: CASSRLGQAFNEQFF
cdr3_nt: TGTGCCAGTAGTAGGTTGGGACAGGCCTTCAATGAGCAGTTCTTC

cdr3_length: 14
clone_size: many
j_call: TRBJ1-2
v_call: TRBV12-3/TRBV12-4
d_call: NA
cdr3_aa: CASRLQGSNYGYTF
cdr3_nt: TGTGCCAGCAGGCTACAGGGTTCGAACTATGGCTACACCTTC

cdr3_length: 14
clone_size: many
j_call: TRBJ2-7
v_call: TRBV7-6
d_call: NA
cdr3_aa: CASSLGQGGHEQYF
cdr3_nt: TGTGCCAGCAGCTTAGGGCAGGGAGGTCACGAGCAGTACTTC

cdr3_length: 16
clone_size: few
j_call: TRBJ2-3
v_call: TRBV20-1
d_call: TRBD2
cdr3_aa: CSASASGGRSTDTQYF
cdr3_nt: TGCAGTGCTAGCGCCAGCGGGGGGCGTAGCACAGATACGCAGTATTTT

cdr3_length: 14
clone_size: many
j_call: TRBJ2-1
v_call: TRBV7-9
d_call: TRBD2
cdr3_aa: CASSPVLAGIEQFF
cdr3_nt: TGTGCCAGCAGCCCCGTACTAGCGGGAATTGAGCAGTTCTTC

cdr3_length: 14
clone_size: NA
j_call: TRBJ2-1
v_call: TRBV6-5
d_call: TRBD2
cdr3_aa: CASSSAGNDNEQFF
cdr3_nt: TGTGCCAGCAGTTCAGCGGGGAACGACAATGAGCAGTTCTTC

cdr3_length: 11
clone_size: once
j_call: TRBJ1-1
v_call: TRBV29-1
d_call: TRBD1
cdr3_aa: CSAGTGTVTTF
cdr3_nt: TGCAGCGCCGGAACCGGGACAGTAACGACGTTT

cdr3_length: 16
clone_size: NA
j_call: TRBJ1-1
v_call: TRBV19
d_call: TRBD1
cdr3_aa: CASSERQGRMNTEAFF
cdr3_nt: TGTGCCAGTAGTGAGAGACAGGGTCGAATGAACACTGAAGCTTTCTTT

cdr3_length: 11
clone_size: NA
j_call: TRBJ2-1
v_call: TRBV6-5
d_call: NA
cdr3_aa: CASTQYNEQFF
cdr3_nt: TGTGCCAGCACCCAGTACAATGAGCAGTTCTTC

cdr3_length: 13
clone_size: many
j_call: TRBJ2-2
v_call: TRBV7-6
d_call: NA
cdr3_aa: CASSLGGTGELFF
cdr3_nt: TGTGCCAGCAGCTTAGGAGGCACCGGGGAGCTGTTTTTT

cdr3_length: 12
clone_size: few
j_call: TRBJ1-2
v_call: TRBV5-1
d_call: NA
cdr3_aa: CASFNRDYGYTF
cdr3_nt: TGCGCCAGCTTTAATAGGGATTATGGCTACACCTTC

cdr3_length: 15
clone_size: few
j_call: TRBJ2-1
v_call: TRBV7-6
d_call: TRBD2
cdr3_aa: CASSLGLAGGYEQFF
cdr3_nt: TGTGCCAGCAGCTTAGGGTTAGCGGGGGGGTATGAGCAGTTCTTC